Listed here are 7 T cell receptor beta chains from one sample, sequenced in a study of shared clonotypes between healthy human individuals. This table comes from immunoSEQ multiplex PCR, and its TCRdb copy is limited to in-frame clones, with some not included. The repertoire holds some 1,900,000 clones, with less than 95% as singletons. Naive-designated CD8 cells lacked CD45RO, were positively enriched for CCR7, and omitted terminally differentiated effector memory CD45RA+ cells. The sequenced material came from naive CD8+ T cells sorted from blood. Every receptor here comes from a man younger than 30 in good health.

This chain uses TRBV11-2 with TRBJ2-2; D possibly uses TRBD1 or TRBD2 (5 bases each). This CDR3 is built from 16 residues. The germline CDR1 and CDR2 sequences are SGHAT and FQNNGV. Trimming shortened V by 8 bases and J by 2 bases, and 18 bases separated the two germline ends. The CDR3 DNA reads TGTGCCAGCCGCTGGGGCGGAGCGGCTAACACCGGGGAGCTGTTTTTT. It specifies CASRWGGAANTGELFF.

This clone was picked up one time. The chain employs TRBV14 and TRBJ2-5, with D hard to call. The CDR3 is 13 amino acids. In germline, CDR1 is SGHDN, CDR2 FVKESK. With 3 bases removed from V and 7 bases from J, the gap between germline ends came to 12 bases. CDR3 protein: CASSHLPRGTQYF. CDR3 DNA sequence: TGTGCCAGCAGCCATCTCCCAAGAGGGACCCAGTACTTC.

The chain recombines TRBV23-1 with TRBJ2-7; D is unclear. TRBV23-1 qualifies as an ORF whose function is uncertain. This CDR3 has 15 amino acids. Trimming removed 3 bases from V and 0 bases from J, with 12 bases in between. This chain's CDR3 is CASSHPNGVSYEQYF. The CDR3 coding sequence is TGCGCCAGCAGTCACCCCAATGGGGTCTCCTACGAGCAGTACTTC.

V gene TRBV5-1 combines with J gene TRBJ2-1, with TRBD2 matching 9 bases. V lost 4 bases, J lost 0 bases, and 8 bases stayed unmatched. This CDR3 contains 17 residues. Germline values: CDR1 SGHRS, CDR2 YFSETQ. In DNA form, the CDR3 reads TGCGCCAGCAGCCCGGGCGGGAGGGTTAGCTCCTACAATGAGCAGTTCTTC. Its protein is CASSPGGRVSSYNEQFF.

The chain links TRBV13 to TRBJ2-3; TRBD2 might be the D (6 bases). The V and J ends lost 5 bases and 2 bases respectively, with 17 bases between them. Germline V lookup: CDR1 PRHDT, CDR2 FYEKMQ (reference sequence). The CDR3 loop spans 16 amino acids. CDR3 sequence: CASSPPGGWDTDTQYF. DNA of the CDR3: TGTGCCAGCAGCCCCCCCGGGGGTTGGGACACAGATACGCAGTATTTT. The full variable domain, completed using reference TRBV13 and TRBJ2-3, is AAGVIQSPRHLIKEKRETATLKCYPIPRHDTVYWYQQGPGQDPQFLISFYEKMQSDKGSIPDRFSAQQFSDYHSELNMSSLELGDSALYFCASSPPGGWDTDTQYFGPGTRLTVL.

The rearrangement links TRBV5-5 to TRBJ1-2; D gene ambiguous. The ends were cut back, 6 bases at V and 1 base at J, with 13 bases in the middle. The CDR3 has 14 residues. Germline CDR1 SGHKS, CDR2 YYEKEE (reference sequence). CDR3 bases: TGTGCCAGCACCACAGACTTTTATAACTATGGCTACACCTTC. Residues: CASTTDFYNYGYTF. Looking up the rest from reference TRBV5-5 and TRBJ1-2 gives the full variable domain: DAGVTQSPTHLIKTRGQQVTLRCSPISGHKSVSWYQQVLGQGPQFIFQYYEKEERGRGNFPDRFSARQFPNYSSELNVNALLLGDSALYLCASTTDFYNYGYTFGSGTRLTVV.

This sequence joins TRBV10-3 and TRBJ1-1; TRBD1 might be the D (5 bases). V lost 3 bases and J 0 bases, leaving 8 bases between the germline ends. The CDR3 is 14 amino acids. Germline CDR1 is ENHRY and CDR2 is SYGVKD. The CDR3 loop reads CAISDGGVNTEAFF. In nucleotides, the CDR3 is TGTGCCATCAGTGACGGAGGGGTGAACACTGAAGCTTTCTTT.